These 17 T cell receptor beta chains share one sample of origin, sequenced in a study of blood T cell repertoires in COVID-19. The data were produced by immunoSEQ multiplex PCR, yet TCRdb's version contains in-frame clones alone and is incomplete. The table includes under 85,000 clones, more than 70% detected once. Sequenced sample: peripheral blood. These receptors originate from a man older than 75 with active or convalescent COVID-19.

The V and J genes are TRBV2 and TRBJ1-6; 9 bases are a match to TRBD1. The CDR3 covers 21 residues. The germline V gene has CDR1 SNHLY and CDR2 FYNNEI. V was pared by 8 bases and J by 10 bases, with 30 bases of the junction left unmatched. DNA of the CDR3: TGTGCCAGCCGGAGAGACGCTCGACTAACCGGGACAGGGAAATTAAGATCACCCCTCCACTTT. Residues: CASRRDARLTGTGKLRSPLHF.

This clone was seen a few times. The rearrangement links TRBV21-1 to TRBJ2-1; the table's D gene call, TRBD1, was not cross checked with the DNA. TRBV21-1 constitutes a pseudogene. This CDR3 is built from 19 residues. The CDR3 reads CASSKGSDRKPGHDNEQFF. The CDR3 DNA sequence: TGTGCCAGCAGCAAAGGTTCGGACAGAAAACCGGGGCATGACAATGAGCAGTTCTTC.

The chain joins TRBV11-1 to TRBJ2-1, with a possible D match to TRBD2 (5 bases). Germline values: CDR1 SGHAT, CDR2 FQDESV (reference sequence). With 0 bases removed from V and 16 bases from J, the gap between germline ends came to 13 bases. The CDR3 extends over 12 amino acids. The CDR3 protein is CASSLAGRLPFF. CDR3 nucleotide sequence: TGTGCCAGCAGCTTAGCGGGGAGACTTCCCTTCTTC.

This clone showed up just a few times. V is TRBV10-1 and J is TRBJ2-7, with TRBD2 matching 13 bases. Germline lookup yields CDR1 WNHNN and CDR2 SYGVQD (reference sequence). The CDR3 consists of 16 residues. V gave up 11 bases and J gave up 1 base; unmatched junction bases: 11. In DNA form, the CDR3 reads TGCGCCGTACGGGGACTAGCGGGATGCCTTTCCTACGAGCAGTACTTC. Its translation: CAVRGLAGCLSYEQYF.

The J gene is TRBJ2-7, the V gene TRBV7-2, with TRBD1 matching 7 bases. Germline assignment: CDR1 SGHTA and CDR2 FQGNSA. J was trimmed by 1 base and V by 2 bases; bases with no gene match: 8. The CDR3 has 16 amino acids. Here the CDR3 DNA reads TGTGCCAGCAGCTTATCCGCGACAGGGCGATCCTACGAGCAGTACTTC. Translated, it gives CASSLSATGRSYEQYF. Supplemented by reference TRBV7-2 and TRBJ2-7, the full variable domain reads GAGVSQSPSNKVTEKGKDVELRCDPISGHTALYWYRQSLGQGLEFLIYFQGNSAPDKSGLPSDRFSAERTGGSVSTLTIQRTQQEDSAVYLCASSLSATGRSYEQYFGPGTRLTVT.

This sequence joins TRBV28 and TRBJ2-7; D remains unclear. In germline, CDR1 is MDHEN, CDR2 SYDVKM. V was trimmed by 3 bases and J by 3 bases, leaving 3 bases between them. CDR3 length equals 11 residues. The CDR3 spells CASSFSYEQYF. CDR3 nucleotide sequence: TGTGCCAGCAGTTTCAGCTACGAGCAGTACTTC. Together with reference TRBV28 and TRBJ2-7, the CDR3 gives the full variable domain: DVKVTQSSRYLVKRTGEKVFLECVQDMDHENMFWYRQDPGLGLRLIYFSYDVKMKEKGDIPEGYSVSREKKERFSLILESASTNQTSMYLCASSFSYEQYFGPGTRLTVT.

CDR3 in amino acids: CASSARRITYEQYF. For the CDR3, the DNA is TGTGCCAGCAGCGCCAGGAGGATTACCTACGAGCAGTACTTC. The chain carries TRBV7-8 and TRBJ2-7; perhaps TRBD2 as D (5 bases). Germline V gene sequence: CDR1 SGHVS, CDR2 FQNEAQ. V dropped 5 bases and J dropped 2 bases, with 13 bases sitting between them. The CDR3 extends over 14 amino acids.

The V and J genes are TRBV27 and TRBJ2-7; TRBD1 aligns across 7 bases. This CDR3 has 14 amino acids. J lost 6 bases, V lost 1 base, and 6 bases had no gene match. The germline V gene has CDR1 MNHEY and CDR2 SMNVEV (reference sequence). CDR3 amino acids: CASSLYRGVGEQYF. CDR3 DNA: TGTGCCAGCAGTTTATACAGGGGAGTGGGCGAGCAGTACTTC.

Of note for this clone: One junction end does not reproduce the germline sequence, and a read error may be involved. J is TRBJ2-6 and V is TRBV4-1; D is ambiguous. CDR1 MGHRA and CDR2 YSYEKL come from the germline V gene. The CDR3 spans 16 residues. The CDR3 nucleotides are TGCGCCAGCAGCCAAGATTACGGGTCTGGAGCCAACGTCCTGACTTTC. This encodes CASSQDYGSGANVLTF.

The rearrangement joins TRBV19 to TRBJ1-5; possible D gene TRBD1, 5 bases. Germline V gene sequence: CDR1 LNHDA, CDR2 SQIVND (reference sequence). V lost 7 bases to trimming and J lost 3 bases, with 16 bases between them. CDR3 size: 15 residues. The CDR3 reads CASTRTGEANQPQHF. Here the CDR3 DNA reads TGTGCCAGTACCAGGACGGGGGAGGCCAATCAGCCCCAGCATTTT. The full variable domain, completed using reference TRBV19 and TRBJ1-5, is DGGITQSPKYLFRKEGQNVTLSCEQNLNHDAMYWYRQDPGQGLRLIYYSQIVNDFQKGDIAEGYSVSREKKESFPLTVTSAQKNPTAFYLCASTRTGEANQPQHFGDGTRLSIL.

The genes are TRBV29-1 and TRBJ2-2; no clear D. Per germline, CDR1 SQVTM and CDR2 ANQGSEA. Trimming removed 4 bases from V and 3 bases from J, with 9 bases in between. The CDR3 is made up of 13 amino acids. The CDR3 coding sequence is TGCAGCGTTGGAAGAGATTACACCGGGGAGCTGTTTTTT. Amino acid sequence: CSVGRDYTGELFF.

This clone was seen a handful of times. The chain carries TRBV7-3 and TRBJ2-2; a possible D gene is TRBD2 (5 bases). Trimming left V 1 base short and J 5 bases short, with 20 bases between. CDR3 size: 18 residues. The V gene's germline CDR1 is SGHTA and CDR2 FQGTGA. CDR3 in DNA: TGTGCCAGCAGCTTAAACCCTGCGGCCACGGGGATGACCGGGGAGCTGTTTTTT. This translates into CASSLNPAATGMTGELFF.

The DNA for the CDR3 is TGTGCCAGCAGCTTCTCGGTGAACACTGAAGCTTTCTTT. Amino acid sequence: CASSFSVNTEAFF. The rearrangement uses TRBV7-3 and TRBJ1-1; the D is unclear. This CDR3 region has 13 residues. The germline V and J ends were trimmed by 3 bases and 0 bases, with 5 bases remaining between them. In germline, CDR1 is SGHTA, CDR2 FQGTGA.

The chain employs TRBV6-5 and TRBJ2-6; D gene uncertain. The CDR3 is 15 residues long. With 7 bases removed from V and 0 bases from J, the gap between germline ends came to 10 bases. Per the germline V gene, CDR1 is MNHEY and CDR2 is SVGAGI. The CDR3 nucleotides are TGTGCCAGCAAACCAGTAGCCTCTGGGGCCAACGTCCTGACTTTC. It specifies CASKPVASGANVLTF.

This clone was counted only a few times. The chain uses TRBV7-7 and TRBJ2-5; TRBD2 matches 10 bases. V lost 5 bases and J lost 5; bases outside the gene matches: 5. CDR3 length equals 14 residues. From germline, CDR1 is SSHAT and CDR2 FNYEAQ (reference sequence). The CDR3 protein is CASSMGLATETQYF. DNA for the CDR3: TGTGCCAGCAGCATGGGACTAGCGACGGAGACCCAGTACTTC.

V is TRBV7-9 and J is TRBJ1-1; D is ambiguous. The CDR3 spans 12 residues. The V gene lost 6 bases and the J gene lost 8 bases, with 13 bases spanning the gap. Looked up from germline, CDR1 is SEHNR and CDR2 is FQNEAQ (reference sequence). For the CDR3, the DNA is TGTGCCAGCAGTGTGGGAGCCTTCGAAGCTTTCTTT. Translation: CASSVGAFEAFF.

The rearrangement uses TRBV6-2 or TRBV6-3 and TRBJ1-3; TRBD1 is a possible D gene (6 bases). Between the trimmed V and J ends, which lost 4 bases and 2 bases, there was a span of 18 bases. CDR1 MNHEY and CDR2 SVGEGT come from the germline V gene. This CDR3 region has 17 residues. The CDR3 here is CASSWDQGRTTGNTIYF. CDR3 bases: TGTGCCAGCAGTTGGGACCAGGGGAGAACAACTGGAAACACCATATATTTT.